A selection of T cell receptor beta chains follows, all from one sample in a study of Graves' ophthalmopathy and Graves' hyperthyroidism. TCRdb re-called the multiplex PCR reads with MiXCR, one entry per CDR3 protein. The sample includes approximately 640,000 distinct CDR3 sequences, more than 40% of them seen just once. Sequencing was done on a sample of peripheral blood. The origin of the receptors is an adult man with Graves' ophthalmopathy. CDR3s include the opening cysteine and the closing phenylalanine or tryptophan. Fields, in order: J gene, V gene, CDR3 protein.

j_gene: TRBJ2-5
v_gene: TRBV6-6
CDR3aa: CASRPGTSGGGTYQETQYF

j_gene: TRBJ1-1
v_gene: TRBV12-3/TRBV12-4
CDR3aa: CASRSGTGEIGLF

j_gene: TRBJ1-5
v_gene: TRBV29-1
CDR3aa: CSVATGAQPQHF

j_gene: TRBJ2-5
v_gene: TRBV15
CDR3aa: CATSSFRQGVRETQYF

j_gene: TRBJ2-5
v_gene: TRBV7-7
CDR3aa: CASSLGAGAPGETQYF

j_gene: TRBJ1-2
v_gene: TRBV3-1
CDR3aa: CASSQALEAYGYTF

j_gene: TRBJ1-1
v_gene: TRBV19
CDR3aa: CASSLLGQGNTEAFF

j_gene: TRBJ2-5
v_gene: TRBV5-1
CDR3aa: CASSFQGTQYF

j_gene: TRBJ2-7
v_gene: TRBV9
CDR3aa: CASSVGQGSASSYEQYF

j_gene: TRBJ1-4
v_gene: TRBV25-1
CDR3aa: CASTEGGPDEKLFF

j_gene: TRBJ2-2
v_gene: TRBV7-9
CDR3aa: CAGSLGRTGELFF

j_gene: TRBJ1-3
v_gene: TRBV7-2
CDR3aa: CASSYGLDRSGTIYF

j_gene: TRBJ2-7
v_gene: TRBV12-3/TRBV12-4
CDR3aa: CASSEGGTEHYEQYF

j_gene: TRBJ2-7
v_gene: TRBV11-3
CDR3aa: CASTQGLAGPYEQYF

j_gene: TRBJ2-5
v_gene: TRBV29-1
CDR3aa: CSSGGGSQETQYF

j_gene: TRBJ2-6
v_gene: TRBV29-1
CDR3aa: CSVAGLGANVLTF

j_gene: TRBJ2-7
v_gene: TRBV29-1
CDR3aa: CSVEAARAGEQYF

j_gene: TRBJ2-7
v_gene: TRBV2
CDR3aa: CASIEGSARYEQYF

j_gene: TRBJ1-2
v_gene: TRBV10-3
CDR3aa: CAISDTGSGGYTF

j_gene: TRBJ1-5
v_gene: TRBV7-2
CDR3aa: CATSLAGGSYEQPQHF

j_gene: TRBJ2-2
v_gene: TRBV29-1
CDR3aa: CSVRGDTGELFF

j_gene: TRBJ2-7
v_gene: TRBV20-1
CDR3aa: CSARVGGAEQYF

j_gene: TRBJ2-7
v_gene: TRBV19
CDR3aa: CASSTSLAAGYEQYF

j_gene: TRBJ1-5
v_gene: TRBV15
CDR3aa: CATSRGRADQPQHF

j_gene: TRBJ1-4
v_gene: TRBV2
CDR3aa: CASSEGRAATGKLFF

j_gene: TRBJ1-2
v_gene: TRBV12-3/TRBV12-4
CDR3aa: CASSLDNPLGVYTF

j_gene: TRBJ2-7
v_gene: TRBV20-1
CDR3aa: CSARDLSANSYEQYF

j_gene: TRBJ1-5
v_gene: TRBV10-3
CDR3aa: CAISDGTGNNQPQHF

j_gene: TRBJ1-2
v_gene: TRBV9
CDR3aa: CASSVAPTVGTGIGYTF

j_gene: TRBJ2-5
v_gene: TRBV20-1
CDR3aa: CSASSRGTQYF

j_gene: TRBJ1-1
v_gene: TRBV24-1
CDR3aa: CATGRGAEAFF

j_gene: TRBJ2-7
v_gene: TRBV5-1
CDR3aa: CASRPVPSIYEQYF

j_gene: TRBJ1-1
v_gene: TRBV9
CDR3aa: CASSVEKTGPGSTEAFF

j_gene: TRBJ1-3
v_gene: TRBV20-1
CDR3aa: CSARVGGAGNTIYF

j_gene: TRBJ1-4
v_gene: TRBV14
CDR3aa: CASSAGGLGLFF

j_gene: TRBJ2-5
v_gene: TRBV10-3
CDR3aa: CASSSGTGGSRETQYF

j_gene: TRBJ2-7
v_gene: TRBV2
CDR3aa: CASSLGAPYEQYF

j_gene: TRBJ2-5
v_gene: TRBV2
CDR3aa: CASSEGFAGEPQYF

j_gene: TRBJ1-5
v_gene: TRBV5-4
CDR3aa: CASSQEARGGNQPQHF

j_gene: TRBJ2-5
v_gene: TRBV11-2
CDR3aa: CASSLDRSWGETQYF

j_gene: TRBJ1-1
v_gene: TRBV9
CDR3aa: CASSPALKNTEAFF

j_gene: TRBJ1-1
v_gene: TRBV29-1
CDR3aa: CSVEGTGGTEAFF

j_gene: TRBJ1-1
v_gene: TRBV5-4
CDR3aa: CASSFRQREAFF

j_gene: TRBJ1-5
v_gene: TRBV12-3/TRBV12-4
CDR3aa: CASSLYGDSNQPQHF

j_gene: TRBJ1-1
v_gene: TRBV2
CDR3aa: CASSESVGREAFF

j_gene: TRBJ1-2
v_gene: TRBV7-3
CDR3aa: CASSHNLAQNYGYTF

j_gene: TRBJ2-6
v_gene: TRBV10-3
CDR3aa: CAIPDGHSGANVLTF

j_gene: TRBJ1-2
v_gene: TRBV2
CDR3aa: CAPIRQGIYGYTF

j_gene: TRBJ2-7
v_gene: TRBV10-2
CDR3aa: CASSESRSSSYEQYF

j_gene: TRBJ2-7
v_gene: TRBV7-3
CDR3aa: CASSLRGQGAYGQYF

j_gene: TRBJ2-6
v_gene: TRBV10-3
CDR3aa: CAISSYRGQDSGANVLTF

j_gene: TRBJ1-2
v_gene: TRBV25-1
CDR3aa: CASTPGLRLGYTF

j_gene: TRBJ1-3
v_gene: TRBV2
CDR3aa: CASRGSGPAYGYTIYF

j_gene: TRBJ1-2
v_gene: TRBV20-1
CDR3aa: CSASRTALYGYTF

j_gene: TRBJ1-2
v_gene: TRBV7-2
CDR3aa: CASSPADSLNYGYTF

j_gene: TRBJ2-5
v_gene: TRBV6-5
CDR3aa: CASKPSLAYQETQYF

j_gene: TRBJ2-2
v_gene: TRBV7-9
CDR3aa: CASSPGRAENTGELFF

j_gene: TRBJ1-4
v_gene: TRBV9
CDR3aa: CASSQESETWGESNEKLFF

j_gene: TRBJ2-6
v_gene: TRBV29-1
CDR3aa: CSVLSLAANVLTF

j_gene: TRBJ2-7
v_gene: TRBV10-3
CDR3aa: CASSKLAGPYEQYF